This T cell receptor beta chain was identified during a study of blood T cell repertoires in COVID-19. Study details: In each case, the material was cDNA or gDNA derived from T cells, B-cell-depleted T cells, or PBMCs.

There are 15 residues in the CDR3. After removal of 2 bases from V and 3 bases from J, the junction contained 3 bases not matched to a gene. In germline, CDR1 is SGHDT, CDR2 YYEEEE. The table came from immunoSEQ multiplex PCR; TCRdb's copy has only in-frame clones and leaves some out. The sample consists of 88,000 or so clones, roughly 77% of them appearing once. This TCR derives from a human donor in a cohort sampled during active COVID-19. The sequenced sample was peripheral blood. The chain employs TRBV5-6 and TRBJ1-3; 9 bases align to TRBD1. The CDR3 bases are TGTGCCAGCAGCTTACAGGGGGCAAGTGGAAACACCATATATTTT. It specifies CASSLQGASGNTIYF.